This T cell receptor (beta chain) was sequenced for a study of T-cell reconstitution after alpha-beta-depleted transplantation in children. This clonotype was seen a few times. CDR3 length equals 13 residues. V lost 5 bases to trimming and J lost 11 bases, with 19 bases between them. Germline V lookup: CDR1 DFQATT, CDR2 SNEGSKA (reference sequence). The library targeted TCRbeta and was prepared with unique molecular identifiers. TCRdb fed the PCR reads into MiXCR, producing one record per CDR3 protein. This sample has some 200,000 distinct CDR3 sequences, with approximately 7% found just once. This chain connects TRBV20-1 to TRBJ1-5; D perhaps matches TRBD1 (5 bases). The source is a human donor who donated a stem cell graft to a child with Wiskott-Aldrich syndrome. The sample in question was PBMCs from the stem cell graft donor, obtained from the stem cell graft. CDR3 sequence (DNA): TGCAGTGCTCCCTCTCAGGGTGAAGAGGCCCAGCATTTT. It yields the protein CSAPSQGEEAQHF.